This T cell receptor beta chain was recovered during a study of blood T cell repertoires in COVID-19. Study in general: COVID-19 samples collected from the United States, Italy and Spain covered acute and convalescent phases. PBMCs, B-cell-depleted T cells, or T cells provided the cDNA or gDNA that made up the material.

This study enrolled people aged roughly 18 to 89 from around 26 US geographic areas. Researchers sorted participants into cohorts using their self-reported clinical history. Sequenced by immunoSEQ multiplex PCR; TCRdb stores in-frame clones only, minus some. The sample records some 110,000 clones, less than 90% being singletons. This CDR3 has 14 residues. The V gene end was trimmed by 0 bases and the J gene end by 2 bases; junction bases not matched to a gene: 1. The V gene's germline CDR1 is SGHKS and CDR2 YYEKEE (reference sequence). The chain combines TRBV5-5 with TRBJ2-7, with 8 bases fitting TRBD1. The source of this sequence is a woman under 40 who had recovered from COVID-19. Sequencing used PBMCs or T cells enriched from blood (not recorded which). CDR3 protein: CASSLGQGPYEQYF. CDR3 nucleotide sequence: TGTGCCAGCAGCTTGGGACAGGGGCCCTACGAGCAGTACTTC. Full variable domain (rest looked up from reference TRBV5-5 and TRBJ2-7): DAGVTQSPTHLIKTRGQQVTLRCSPISGHKSVSWYQQVLGQGPQFIFQYYEKEERGRGNFPDRFSARQFPNYSSELNVNALLLGDSALYLCASSLGQGPYEQYFGPGTRLTVT.